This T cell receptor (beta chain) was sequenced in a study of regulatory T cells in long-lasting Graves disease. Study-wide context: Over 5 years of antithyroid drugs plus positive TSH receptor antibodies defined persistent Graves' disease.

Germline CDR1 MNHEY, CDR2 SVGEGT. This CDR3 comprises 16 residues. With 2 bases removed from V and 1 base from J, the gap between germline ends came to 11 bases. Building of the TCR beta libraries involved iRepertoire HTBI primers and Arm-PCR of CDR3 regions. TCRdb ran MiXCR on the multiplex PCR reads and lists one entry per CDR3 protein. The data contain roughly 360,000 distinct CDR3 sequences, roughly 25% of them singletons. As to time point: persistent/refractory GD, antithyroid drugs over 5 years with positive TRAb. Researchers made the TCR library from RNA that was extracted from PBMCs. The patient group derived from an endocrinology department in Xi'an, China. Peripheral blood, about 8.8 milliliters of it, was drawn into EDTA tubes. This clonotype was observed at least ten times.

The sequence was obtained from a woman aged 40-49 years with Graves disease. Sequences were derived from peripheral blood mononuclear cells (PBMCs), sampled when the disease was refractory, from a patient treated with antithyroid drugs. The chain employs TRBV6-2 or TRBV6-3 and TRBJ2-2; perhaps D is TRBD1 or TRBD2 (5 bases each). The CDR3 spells CASSYVGTGNTGELFF. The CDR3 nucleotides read TGTGCCAGCAGTTACGTCGGGACGGGGAACACCGGGGAGCTGTTTTTT.